This entry concerns a single TCR beta chain. Data came from immunoSEQ multiplex PCR; TCRdb stores just in-frame clones and leaves some out. The table has under 20,000 clones, 80% to 95% seen once. The data belong to a study of lymphopenia after photon versus proton radiotherapy. The sequenced sample was peripheral blood, obtained from a patient treated with photon-based radiotherapy. The receptor was derived from a woman in her forties with cholangiocarcinoma.

The CDR3 DNA sequence: TGTGCCAGCAGCTTAGATCAGCGGGAGAAGCTGTTTTTT. It codes for CASSLDQREKLFF. This rearrangement joins TRBV7-2 to TRBJ2-2, with 8 bases identical to TRBD2. CDR1 is SGHTA and CDR2 is FQGNSA in the germline V gene. The CDR3 length is 13 residues. The trim removed 1 base at V and 12 bases at J, leaving 4 bases unmatched.